The rows below give T cell receptor beta chains drawn from one sample of a study of monozygotic twins with inflammatory bowel disease. After re-calling the 5' RACE reads, TCRdb lists one entry per CDR3 protein, DNA absent. The sample's table shows 200,000 to 250,000 distinct CDR3 sequences. The sample comprised blood. These TCRs come from a human donor with ulcerative colitis or Crohn's disease, or a healthy co-twin of an affected twin (not recorded which). Both conserved end residues are part of each CDR3.

CDR3: CASSSGSGGPPNEQFF
J: TRBJ2-1
V: TRBV7-3

CDR3: CASSLRASGRGRDTQYF
J: TRBJ2-3
V: TRBV11-2

CDR3: CASSTPGQALSGGSPLHF
J: TRBJ1-6
V: TRBV28

CDR3: CASSPASGGLYNEQFF
J: TRBJ2-1
V: TRBV18

CDR3: CASSPPNGGTDTQYF
J: TRBJ2-3
V: TRBV18

CDR3: CASSKTGGMHQPQHF
J: TRBJ1-5
V: TRBV19

CDR3: CASSINYGYTF
J: TRBJ1-2
V: TRBV19

CDR3: CASSPGTGGAGKLFF
J: TRBJ1-4
V: TRBV7-9

CDR3: CATSRDWGSNTEAFF
J: TRBJ1-1
V: TRBV15

CDR3: CASSQVQGPDTQYF
J: TRBJ2-3
V: TRBV4-3

CDR3: CASSTRDRISEAFF
J: TRBJ1-1
V: TRBV9

CDR3: CASSPGGTRTADTQYF
J: TRBJ2-3
V: TRBV18

CDR3: CASSLAWTRGVGGTEAFF
J: TRBJ1-1
V: TRBV5-1

CDR3: CASSSAVGREIEGEQYF
J: TRBJ2-7
V: TRBV6-2/TRBV6-3

CDR3: CASFSGGPYNEQFF
J: TRBJ2-1
V: TRBV5-1

CDR3: CATSTFANTGELFF
J: TRBJ2-2
V: TRBV15

CDR3: CASSFNGLNTEAFF
J: TRBJ1-1
V: TRBV5-1

CDR3: CASSLDNMDGYTF
J: TRBJ1-2
V: TRBV13

CDR3: CARSYGTSGRVSGNEQFF
J: TRBJ2-1
V: TRBV5-3

CDR3: CSVEGEMRTDTQYF
J: TRBJ2-3
V: TRBV29-1

CDR3: CASSPTGGTHNEQFF
J: TRBJ2-1
V: TRBV7-3

CDR3: CASRDRVNQPQHF
J: TRBJ1-5
V: TRBV6-5

CDR3: CASSLERNYGYTF
J: TRBJ1-2
V: TRBV7-2

CDR3: CASSPMGGRQGWSEAFF
J: TRBJ1-1
V: TRBV7-3

CDR3: CASSRNRDEKLFF
J: TRBJ1-4
V: TRBV18

CDR3: CASSWRLAGGWEQFF
J: TRBJ2-1
V: TRBV6-2/TRBV6-3

CDR3: CSAPNLGELFF
J: TRBJ2-2
V: TRBV20-1

CDR3: CSAGDGTGVMNTEAFF
J: TRBJ1-1
V: TRBV20-1

CDR3: CASSPREAKSTEAFF
J: TRBJ1-1
V: TRBV4-3

CDR3: CSVGGTGGYTF
J: TRBJ1-2
V: TRBV29-1

CDR3: CASSLTSGSTGIHEQFF
J: TRBJ2-1
V: TRBV5-6

CDR3: CASSIERGNQPQHF
J: TRBJ1-5
V: TRBV19

CDR3: CSLLAGHSYEQYF
J: TRBJ2-7
V: TRBV20-1

CDR3: CASSLRENSGTTGQYF
J: TRBJ2-7
V: TRBV7-2

CDR3: CASSFPAGGVTGELFF
J: TRBJ2-2
V: TRBV2

CDR3: CASSQSTGGYEQYF
J: TRBJ2-7
V: TRBV3-1

CDR3: CAWHRQGGTDTQYF
J: TRBJ2-3
V: TRBV30

CDR3: CSVAGEGQPQHF
J: TRBJ1-5
V: TRBV29-1

CDR3: CSARDGGSGSHTQYF
J: TRBJ2-3
V: TRBV20-1

CDR3: CSAYGGASGNQPQHF
J: TRBJ1-5
V: TRBV20-1

CDR3: CASSMFADSPGYNEQFF
J: TRBJ2-1
V: TRBV6-1

CDR3: CASSLIGTSGTGELFF
J: TRBJ2-2
V: TRBV5-5

CDR3: CAWSTNRRLILSGNTIYF
J: TRBJ1-3
V: TRBV30

CDR3: CASSLAETQYF
J: TRBJ2-5
V: TRBV7-2

CDR3: CASSFTGDGQPQHF
J: TRBJ1-5
V: TRBV12-3/TRBV12-4

CDR3: CASSLGRVLSPQPQHF
J: TRBJ1-5
V: TRBV5-6

CDR3: CASSTQPGRFVEQYF
J: TRBJ2-7
V: TRBV11-2

CDR3: CASSPSEGTGELFF
J: TRBJ2-2
V: TRBV3-1

CDR3: CASSYRGTPYEQYF
J: TRBJ2-7
V: TRBV6-5